This TCR beta chain stems from a study of Graves' ophthalmopathy and Graves' hyperthyroidism. Overall study results and limits: Separation of ophthalmopathy from stable hyperthyroidism was achieved by a 13-signature model, at 85% to 90% sensitivity and roughly 81% specificity. Ophthalmopathy progression was predicted with about 71% sensitivity and roughly 74% specificity. The majority of expanded thyroid clonotypes above 0.001 frequency also occurred in blood.

The V segment lost 10 bases and the J segment 6 bases; nucleotides outside the gene matches: 15. CDR3 length equals 14 residues. Germline lookup yields CDR1 ENHRY and CDR2 SYGVKD. RNA served as the template for amplifying TCR beta CDR3 regions. HTBI-primed RT-PCR formed the first round, and a multiplex PCR formed the second. MiXCR, applied by TCRdb to the multiplex PCR reads, yields one record per CDR3 protein. The sample holds 580,000 or so distinct CDR3 sequences, under 45% seen once. The sample holds many counts of this clonotype. Its antigen is not known. This clonotype was sampled from an adult man with Graves' hyperthyroidism. This rearrangement joins TRBV10-3 to TRBJ2-7; TRBD1 agrees at 7 bases. Sequencing was done on a sample of peripheral blood or thyroid tissue (not recorded which). The CDR3 DNA reads TGTGCCAGCACCGCAGGGCCCACAGGGGCCGAGCAGTACTTC. Its translation: CASTAGPTGAEQYF.